Listed below are T cell receptor beta chains from one sample, sequenced in a study of T cell therapy after organ transplantation. The method was immunoSEQ multiplex PCR; TCRdb's version includes in-frame clones alone and lacks a portion of them. The sample holds about 18,000 clones, roughly 87% seen once. Antigen specificity for these receptors is unknown. This sample comprised CD8+ T cells from blood, obtained after autologous CMV-specific T cell therapy. The source is a human patient who had received a solid organ transplant and had CMV disease. Some T cells may trace back to the graft donor. Both conserved end residues are part of each CDR3. Fields, in order: D gene, V gene, clone size, J gene, CDR3 protein, CDR3 DNA. A D gene is named only where the DNA matches it firmly. Size tells how often a clone was seen (once, few, many) or the class of an expanded clone, and some rows leave it out.

>TRBD1|TRBV19|-|TRBJ1-1
CASILRTGGLIDTEAFF
TGTGCCAGTATCTTAAGGACAGGGGGCCTTATCGACACTGAAGCTTTCTTT
>-|TRBV21-1|-|TRBJ2-7
CASTRGASGGPYEQYF
TGTGCCAGCACGCGAGGGGCAAGCGGGGGACCCTACGAGCAGTACTTC
>TRBD1|TRBV19|once|TRBJ1-5
CASSLGTDNQPQHF
TGTGCCAGTAGCCTAGGGACAGACAATCAGCCCCAGCATTTT
>-|TRBV7-9|-|TRBJ2-3
CASSFLLSGIVEDTQYF
TGTGCCAGCAGCTTTTTGCTGTCCGGGATCGTAGAAGATACGCAGTATTTT
>-|TRBV6-6|-|TRBJ2-3
CAINGAFVTDTQYF
TGTGCCATCAACGGGGCGTTTGTCACAGATACGCAGTATTTT
>-|TRBV5-6|-|TRBJ1-2
CASSFSQTNANYGYTF
TGTGCCAGCAGCTTTTCGCAGACAAATGCTAACTATGGCTACACCTTC
>TRBD2|TRBV2|-|TRBJ2-3
CASSEGTSPATDTQYF
TGTGCCAGCAGCGAAGGGACTAGCCCCGCGACAGATACGCAGTATTTT
>TRBD2|TRBV11-2|-|TRBJ2-5
CASSEGVAGPRTQYF
TGTGCCAGCAGCGAGGGGGTAGCGGGGCCTAGGACCCAGTACTTC
>TRBD2|TRBV25-1|few|TRBJ2-1
CASSGLPGTSGGNEQFF
TGTGCCAGCAGTGGTCTACCCGGGACTAGCGGGGGCAATGAGCAGTTCTTC
>-|TRBV5-4|-|TRBJ2-5
CASSWSQSSGPQYF
TGTGCCAGCAGCTGGAGTCAAAGCTCGGGACCCCAGTACTTC
>-|TRBV7-9|-|TRBJ2-7
CASSLLGYEQYF
TGTGCCAGCAGCTTATTAGGCTACGAGCAGTACTTC
>-|TRBV13|-|TRBJ2-3
CASSLGRGTQYF
TGTGCCAGCAGCCTAGGAAGGGGTACGCAGTATTTT
>TRBD2|TRBV9|-|TRBJ2-7
CASSVAGGPYEQYF
TGTGCCAGCAGCGTAGCGGGAGGACCCTACGAGCAGTACTTC
>-|TRBV4-3|-|TRBJ2-5
CASSQERGSRETQYF
TGCGCCAGCAGCCAAGAAAGGGGGTCCCGGGAGACCCAGTACTTC
>-|TRBV6-6|-|TRBJ2-7
CASSYGGTEQYF
TGTGCCAGCAGTTACGGGGGAACCGAGCAGTACTTC
>-|TRBV27|-|TRBJ2-1
CASSLARSGNYNEQFF
TGTGCCAGCAGTTTAGCCCGTAGCGGCAACTACAATGAGCAGTTCTTC
>TRBD2|TRBV5-6|-|TRBJ2-1
CASSGDTSGSSYNEQFF
TGTGCCAGCAGCGGTGATACTAGCGGGAGCTCCTACAATGAGCAGTTCTTC
>-|TRBV4-3|once|TRBJ1-2
CASSQDQGLYGYTF
TGCGCCAGCAGCCAAGATCAGGGACTCTATGGCTACACCTTC
>TRBD1|TRBV19|-|TRBJ2-1
CASSIGQGNEQFF
TGTGCCAGTAGTATAGGACAGGGCAATGAGCAGTTCTTC
>TRBD2|TRBV7-9|-|TRBJ2-3
CASSLASGEADTQYF
TGTGCCAGCAGCTTAGCTAGCGGGGAGGCAGATACGCAGTATTTT
>-|TRBV20-1|-|TRBJ1-2
CSAGATGFYTF
TGCAGTGCAGGGGCAACAGGGTTCTACACCTTC
>-|TRBV4-1|-|TRBJ1-5
CASSQVWTSNQPQHF
TGCGCCAGCAGCCAAGTTTGGACTAGCAATCAGCCCCAGCATTTT
>-|TRBV30|-|TRBJ2-3
CAWSEGSGDTQYF
TGTGCCTGGAGTGAGGGGTCCGGAGATACGCAGTATTTT
>TRBD2|TRBV2|-|TRBJ2-4
CASSDPGTNLAKNIQYF
TGTGCCAGCAGTGACCCCGGGACTAACCTAGCCAAAAACATTCAGTACTTC
>-|TRBV27|-|TRBJ2-1
CASSLGPGAVGEQFF
TGTGCCAGCAGTTTGGGGCCTGGAGCGGTCGGTGAGCAGTTCTTC
>-|TRBV4-1|-|TRBJ2-5
CASSQVVAREQETQYF
TGCGCCAGCAGCCAGGTAGTAGCACGGGAGCAAGAGACCCAGTACTTC
>TRBD1|TRBV19|-|TRBJ1-2
CASSVNPTGYGIPGYTF
TGTGCCAGTAGTGTAAATCCGACAGGGTATGGGATTCCTGGCTACACCTTC
>-|TRBV13|-|TRBJ1-1
CASSLQSLNTEAFF
TGTGCCAGCAGCTTACAGAGTCTGAACACTGAAGCTTTCTTT
>-|TRBV27|-|TRBJ2-1
CASSFTGTAYNEQFF
TGTGCCAGCAGTTTCACCGGTACAGCATACAATGAGCAGTTCTTC
>TRBD1|TRBV19|-|TRBJ2-7
CASSVTGGMPYEQYF
TGTGCCAGTAGTGTTACAGGGGGCATGCCCTACGAGCAGTACTTC
>-|TRBV4-1|-|TRBJ1-2
CASSQDFRTNYGYTF
TGCGCCAGCAGCCAAGATTTTAGGACTAACTATGGCTACACCTTC
>-|TRBV5-6|-|TRBJ2-4
CASSLGLAKNIQYF
TGTGCCAGCAGCCTGGGGCTAGCCAAAAACATTCAGTACTTC
>-|TRBV7-7|-|TRBJ2-2
CASSPITGLGELFF
TGTGCCAGCAGCCCCATTACAGGGCTCGGGGAGCTGTTTTTT
>-|TRBV13|once|TRBJ2-2
CASSLGLGNTGELFF
TGTGCCAGCAGCTTAGGTCTTGGGAACACCGGGGAGCTGTTTTTT
>TRBD1|TRBV29-1|-|TRBJ2-2
CSAPQGSGELFF
TGCAGCGCACCACAGGGGTCCGGGGAGCTGTTTTTT
>TRBD1|TRBV30|-|TRBJ2-4
CAWRPVWDSENIQYF
TGTGCCTGGAGGCCTGTTTGGGACAGCGAAAACATTCAGTACTTC
>TRBD1|TRBV4-3|once|TRBJ1-4
CASSQDGQGTNEKLFF
TGCGCCAGCAGCCAAGATGGACAGGGAACTAATGAAAAACTGTTTTTT
>-|TRBV4-2|-|TRBJ1-5
CASSLEDRSNQPQHF
TGTGCCAGCAGCTTGGAGGACAGAAGCAATCAGCCCCAGCATTTT
>-|TRBV30|once|TRBJ1-2
CAWSVTTGGGYTF
TGTGCCTGGAGTGTAACCACGGGGGGTGGCTACACCTTC
>TRBD1|TRBV9|-|TRBJ2-7
CASSVGPGQGPYEQYF
TGTGCCAGCAGCGTCGGACCGGGACAGGGGCCCTACGAGCAGTACTTC
>-|TRBV6-5|-|TRBJ2-7
CASSYSVGRPYEQYF
TGTGCCAGCAGTTACTCGGTCGGGAGACCCTACGAGCAGTACTTC
>TRBD1|TRBV4-1|-|TRBJ1-2
CASSQIRTGGYGYTF
TGCGCCAGCAGCCAAATCCGGACAGGGGGCTATGGCTACACCTTC
>-|TRBV2|-|TRBJ2-5
CASNPGTEAWETQYF
TGTGCCAGCAATCCCGGGACGGAGGCGTGGGAGACCCAGTACTTC
>TRBD1|TRBV10-3|few|TRBJ2-7
CAISDQGQGYEQYF
TGTGCCATCAGTGACCAGGGACAGGGCTACGAGCAGTACTTC
>-|TRBV4-1|-|TRBJ2-1
CASSKGPNNNEQFF
TGCGCCAGCAGCAAGGGACCCAATAACAATGAGCAGTTCTTC
>-|TRBV7-8|-|TRBJ1-4
CASSLVRTNEKLFF
TGTGCCAGCAGCTTAGTAAGAACTAATGAAAAACTGTTTTTT
>-|TRBV6-6|-|TRBJ1-3
CASSGNGNTIYF
TGTGCCAGCAGTGGGAATGGAAACACCATATATTTT
>-|TRBV7-9|-|TRBJ2-7
CASRVGASVYF
TGTGCCAGCCGCGTCGGGGCGTCCGTGTACTTC
>-|TRBV19|-|TRBJ2-1
CASSIEGVGYEQFF
TGTGCCAGTAGTATCGAGGGGGTCGGATATGAGCAGTTCTTC
>-|TRBV6-6|-|TRBJ2-2
CASSTDRNTGELFF
TGTGCCAGCAGTACCGACAGGAACACCGGGGAGCTGTTTTTT
>TRBD2|TRBV4-2|-|TRBJ2-1
CASSQTIAGGNEQFF
TGTGCCAGCAGCCAGACGATAGCGGGAGGCAATGAGCAGTTCTTC
>-|TRBV2|-|TRBJ2-7
CASRITGNPYEQYF
TGTGCCAGCAGAATAACAGGGAATCCCTACGAGCAGTACTTC
>TRBD1|TRBV4-3|-|TRBJ2-5
CASSQGTGEETQYF
TGCGCCAGCAGCCAAGGGACAGGGGAAGAGACCCAGTACTTC
>-|TRBV7-9|-|TRBJ2-6
CASSLQNQGANVLTF
TGTGCCAGCAGCTTGCAGAATCAGGGGGCCAACGTCCTGACTTTC
>-|TRBV7-9|-|TRBJ1-5
CASSLGRMAGSNQPQHF
TGTGCCAGCAGCTTGGGACGTATGGCGGGGAGCAATCAGCCCCAGCATTTT
>TRBD1|TRBV9|-|TRBJ2-7
CASSGGQGVTYEQYF
TGTGCCAGCAGCGGGGGACAGGGAGTGACTTACGAGCAGTACTTC
>-|TRBV6-1|-|TRBJ2-7
CASSVAESSYEQYF
TGTGCCAGCAGTGTTGCGGAGAGCTCCTACGAGCAGTACTTC
>TRBD1|TRBV5-6|-|TRBJ2-7
CASSEGQGSSYEQYF
TGTGCCAGCAGCGAGGGACAGGGCAGCTCCTACGAGCAGTACTTC
>-|TRBV19|-|TRBJ2-2
CASSIDLDTGELFF
TGTGCCAGTAGTATAGATCTGGACACCGGGGAGCTGTTTTTT